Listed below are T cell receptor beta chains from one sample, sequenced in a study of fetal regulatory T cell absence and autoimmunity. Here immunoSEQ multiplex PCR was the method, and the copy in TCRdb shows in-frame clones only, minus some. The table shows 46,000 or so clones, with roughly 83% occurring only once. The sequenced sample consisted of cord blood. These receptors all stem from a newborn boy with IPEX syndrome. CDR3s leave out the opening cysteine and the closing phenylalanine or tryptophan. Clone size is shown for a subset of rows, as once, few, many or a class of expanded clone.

AWTGGYEQY	TRBV30	TRBJ2-7	once	9
ASSTGQAGNEQF	TRBV11-3	TRBJ2-1	.	12
AWSGYSGFANTGELF	TRBV30	TRBJ2-2	.	15
ASSRLGNTGELF	TRBV11-3	TRBJ2-2	.	12
ASSRGIHYEQY	TRBV11-3	TRBJ2-7	.	11
AQSTLGRLF	TRBV30	TRBJ1-4	.	9
ASSEGKGRTYGYT	TRBV6-1	TRBJ1-2	.	13
ASSPRLYRTSGRYNEQF	TRBV5-4	TRBJ2-1	.	17
ASSGPGLAAGYEQY	TRBV11-1	TRBJ2-7	.	14
ASSRTGRQETQY	TRBV11-2	TRBJ2-5	.	12
ASSMGTSGGLYTGELF	TRBV19	TRBJ2-2	.	16
ASSIPGTGYYEQY	TRBV7-9	.	.	13
ASSQYAQGDRYT	TRBV4-1	TRBJ1-2	.	12
ASSLGKGTDTQY	TRBV5-1	TRBJ2-3	.	12
SARQLGEQF	TRBV20-1	TRBJ2-1	.	9
ASSVGTSGSQY	TRBV19	TRBJ2-7	.	11
ASSVVSGLTDTQY	TRBV9	TRBJ2-3	.	13
ASESRGHTYEQY	TRBV6-5	TRBJ2-7	.	12
ASSYLTGGAGEAF	TRBV6-5	TRBJ1-1	.	13
AWSVLGGTYEQY	TRBV30	TRBJ2-7	.	12
ASSLALLSEQY	TRBV7-6	TRBJ2-7	.	11
ASSLGGAGANVLT	TRBV7-2	TRBJ2-6	.	13
AASGTPMGEQY	TRBV10-3	TRBJ2-7	.	11
ASSVGGGPYEQY	TRBV9	TRBJ2-7	.	12
ATSRDRDRNEKLF	TRBV15	TRBJ1-4	.	13
ASSGQTQY	TRBV2	TRBJ2-5	few	8
AWSPGLGETQY	TRBV30	TRBJ2-5	.	11
ASKWGNQPQH	TRBV19	TRBJ1-5	.	10
ASSESVAGEHFRGGELF	TRBV10-2	TRBJ2-2	.	17
ASSRLTSASYNEQF	TRBV6-6	TRBJ2-1	.	14
ASSLDLTGDTQY	TRBV11-2	TRBJ2-3	.	12
ASSRSELNEQY	TRBV4-1	TRBJ2-7	.	11
ASSHLTGTTGELF	TRBV4-1	TRBJ2-2	.	13
ASSLPFSGGGTYNEQF	TRBV7-9	TRBJ2-1	.	16
ASSPIVGASVSSYEQY	TRBV27	TRBJ2-7	.	16
ASSFLPTSYNEQF	TRBV5-4	TRBJ2-1	.	13
ASSDGDRYNEQF	TRBV9	TRBJ2-1	.	12
AISEPKGSWPSSYEQY	TRBV10-3	TRBJ2-7	.	16
ASKTGGREQF	TRBV27	TRBJ2-1	.	10
ASSQGRTGGNTEAF	TRBV4-1	TRBJ1-1	.	14
ASSPQLAGVLYEQY	TRBV4-1	TRBJ2-7	.	14
ASSLAGSYEQY	TRBV7-2	TRBJ2-7	.	11
ASSSYQETQY	TRBV5-1	TRBJ2-5	.	10
ASSRVDNYGYT	TRBV6-5	TRBJ1-2	few	11
ASSLRQGAHYGYT	TRBV7-9	TRBJ1-2	few	13
AISDTVTGGYEQY	TRBV10-3	TRBJ2-7	.	13
ASRVTGGKYTEAF	TRBV5-4	TRBJ1-1	.	13
ASGGREPYEQY	TRBV27	TRBJ2-7	.	11
ASSAYRDLNTEAF	TRBV21-1	TRBJ1-1	.	13
ASSLADANTEAF	TRBV5-1	TRBJ1-1	.	12
ASSRQSTDTQY	TRBV4-3	TRBJ2-3	.	11
ASSQDGDTIY	TRBV4-1	TRBJ1-3	.	10
AWSANYGYT	TRBV30	TRBJ1-2	.	9
ASSPEGLAGGGQF	TRBV18	TRBJ2-1	.	13
ASRINRDQPQH	TRBV6-1	TRBJ1-5	.	11
ASSQDLMAGMNTEAF	TRBV4-2	TRBJ1-1	.	15
ASSQDSREDEKLF	TRBV4-3	TRBJ1-4	once	13
ASSLYAYNEQF	TRBV5-6	TRBJ2-1	.	11
AWSVFKGNTEAF	TRBV30	TRBJ1-1	.	12